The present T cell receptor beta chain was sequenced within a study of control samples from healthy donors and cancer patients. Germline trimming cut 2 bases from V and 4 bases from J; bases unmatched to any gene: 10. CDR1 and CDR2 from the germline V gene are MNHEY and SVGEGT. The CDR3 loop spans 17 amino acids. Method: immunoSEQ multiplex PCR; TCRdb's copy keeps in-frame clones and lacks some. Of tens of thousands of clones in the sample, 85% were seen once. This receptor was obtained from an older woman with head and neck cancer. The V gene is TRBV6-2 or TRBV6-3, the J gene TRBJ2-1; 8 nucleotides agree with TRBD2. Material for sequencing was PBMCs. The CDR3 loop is CASSYRVMGTRYNEQFF. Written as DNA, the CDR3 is TGTGCCAGCAGTTACAGGGTAATGGGGACTAGGTACAATGAGCAGTTCTTC.